This is a list of T cell receptor beta chains from one sample in a study of neurological immune-mediated disorders. TCRdb re-called the 5' RACE reads with MiXCR, one entry per CDR3 protein. The sample holds roughly 100,000 distinct CDR3 sequences; under 4.5% are singletons and the top ten take approximately 2.9%. The specimen sequenced was PBMCs. The receptors shown here come from a woman aged 50 to 60 with multiple sclerosis. Each CDR3 is given with its conserved first and last residue. A D gene is named only where the DNA matches it firmly. The listing skips clone size in some rows; elsewhere it reads once, few, many or a size class.

J gene: TRBJ1-6
clone size: many
D gene: -
V gene: TRBV5-1
CDR3 protein: CASSLESSPLHF
CDR3 DNA: TGCGCCAGCAGCTTGGAAAGTTCACCCCTCCACTTT

J gene: TRBJ2-5
clone size: many
D gene: -
V gene: TRBV5-1
CDR3 protein: CASSYPMQETQYF
CDR3 DNA: TGCGCCAGCAGCTACCCGATGCAAGAGACCCAGTACTTC

J gene: TRBJ1-2
clone size: many
D gene: -
V gene: TRBV15
CDR3 protein: CATSSGRGSYGYTF
CDR3 DNA: TGTGCCACCAGCAGTGGTCGGGGGTCCTATGGCTACACCTTC

J gene: TRBJ2-3
clone size: many
D gene: TRBD1
V gene: TRBV4-3
CDR3 protein: CASSQDPDRGRTDTQYF
CDR3 DNA: TGCGCCAGCAGCCAAGACCCGGACAGGGGGCGTACAGATACGCAGTATTTT

J gene: TRBJ1-5
clone size: many
D gene: -
V gene: TRBV12-3/TRBV12-4
CDR3 protein: CASSQSPGNQPQHF
CDR3 DNA: TGTGCCAGCAGCCAGTCCCCTGGGAATCAGCCCCAGCATTTT

J gene: TRBJ2-5
clone size: many
D gene: TRBD2
V gene: TRBV7-9
CDR3 protein: CASSLVLAGTETQYF
CDR3 DNA: TGTGCCAGCAGCTTAGTGTTAGCGGGGACAGAGACCCAGTACTTC

J gene: TRBJ1-1
clone size: many
D gene: -
V gene: TRBV5-1
CDR3 protein: CASTLGSVMNTEAFF
CDR3 DNA: TGCGCCAGCACACTTGGATCAGTCATGAACACTGAAGCTTTCTTT

J gene: TRBJ2-5
clone size: many
D gene: -
V gene: TRBV7-2
CDR3 protein: CASSLNLAQYF
CDR3 DNA: TGTGCCAGCAGCTTAAATCTGGCCCAGTACTTC

J gene: TRBJ2-1
clone size: many
D gene: TRBD2
V gene: TRBV2
CDR3 protein: CASSPIAGGYEQFF
CDR3 DNA: TGTGCCAGCAGTCCAATAGCGGGGGGGTATGAGCAGTTCTTC

J gene: TRBJ2-4
clone size: many
D gene: -
V gene: TRBV12-3/TRBV12-4
CDR3 protein: CASTDMDDSQYF
CDR3 DNA: TGTGCCAGCACTGACATGGACGACTCTCAGTACTTC

J gene: TRBJ1-1
clone size: many
D gene: TRBD1
V gene: TRBV12-3/TRBV12-4
CDR3 protein: CASSLSRGRFTEAFF
CDR3 DNA: TGTGCCAGCAGTTTATCCAGGGGGCGATTTACTGAAGCTTTCTTT

J gene: TRBJ2-5
clone size: many
D gene: -
V gene: TRBV12-3/TRBV12-4
CDR3 protein: CASSLEWTAQYF
CDR3 DNA: TGTGCCAGCAGTTTAGAATGGACGGCCCAGTACTTC

J gene: TRBJ1-1
clone size: many
D gene: -
V gene: TRBV7-2
CDR3 protein: CASRGIVPNTEAFF
CDR3 DNA: TGTGCCAGCAGGGGTATCGTCCCCAACACTGAAGCTTTCTTT

J gene: TRBJ2-2
clone size: many
D gene: -
V gene: TRBV12-3/TRBV12-4
CDR3 protein: CASSFWGRAPGELFF
CDR3 DNA: TGTGCCAGCAGTTTTTGGGGAAGGGCTCCCGGGGAGCTGTTTTTT

J gene: TRBJ1-5
clone size: few
D gene: -
V gene: TRBV7-6
CDR3 protein: CASSLGDGYSNQPQHF
CDR3 DNA: TGTGCCAGCAGCTTAGGGGACGGTTATAGCAATCAGCCCCAGCATTTT

J gene: TRBJ2-3
clone size: many
D gene: TRBD1
V gene: TRBV20-1
CDR3 protein: CSAQRNRDRSTDTQYF
CDR3 DNA: TGCAGTGCTCAAAGAAACCGGGACAGAAGCACAGATACGCAGTATTTT

J gene: TRBJ1-2
clone size: many
D gene: TRBD1
V gene: TRBV10-3
CDR3 protein: CAIRFGQGAIYGYTF
CDR3 DNA: TGTGCCATCCGGTTCGGACAGGGGGCGATCTATGGCTACACCTTC

J gene: TRBJ1-1
clone size: many
D gene: -
V gene: TRBV20-1
CDR3 protein: CSTDLNTEAFF
CDR3 DNA: TGCAGTACGGACTTAAACACTGAAGCTTTCTTT

J gene: TRBJ2-1
clone size: many
D gene: -
V gene: TRBV5-1
CDR3 protein: CASSLDSRGGDEQFF
CDR3 DNA: TGCGCCAGCAGCTTGGACTCTAGGGGCGGGGATGAGCAGTTCTTC

J gene: TRBJ2-7
clone size: few
D gene: -
V gene: TRBV3-1
CDR3 protein: CATSPPSHEQYF
CDR3 DNA: TGTGCCACCAGCCCGCCGTCACACGAGCAGTACTTC

J gene: TRBJ2-5
clone size: many
D gene: TRBD2
V gene: TRBV7-6
CDR3 protein: CASSSRLAARETQYF
CDR3 DNA: TGTGCCAGCAGCTCACGACTAGCAGCCCGGGAGACCCAGTACTTC

J gene: TRBJ2-5
clone size: many
D gene: -
V gene: TRBV5-1
CDR3 protein: CASSLGPRREETQYF
CDR3 DNA: TGCGCCAGCAGCTTGGGCCCCCGGAGGGAAGAGACCCAGTACTTC

J gene: TRBJ1-3
clone size: many
D gene: -
V gene: TRBV20-1
CDR3 protein: CSARAGPGNTIYF
CDR3 DNA: TGCAGTGCTAGAGCGGGGCCTGGAAACACCATATATTTT

J gene: TRBJ2-1
clone size: -
D gene: TRBD2
V gene: TRBV4-1
CDR3 protein: CASSLSAGGRNEQFF
CDR3 DNA: TGCGCCAGCAGCCTGTCAGCGGGGGGGCGCAATGAGCAGTTCTTC

J gene: TRBJ2-3
clone size: many
D gene: -
V gene: TRBV12-3/TRBV12-4
CDR3 protein: CASSMTTTKTGAQYF
CDR3 DNA: TGTGCCAGCAGCATGACTACTACCAAAACCGGGGCGCAGTATTTT

J gene: TRBJ2-2
clone size: -
D gene: TRBD2
V gene: TRBV19
CDR3 protein: CASRKPGLNTGELFF
CDR3 DNA: TGTGCCAGTAGAAAACCGGGACTAAACACCGGGGAGCTGTTTTTT

J gene: TRBJ1-5
clone size: many
D gene: TRBD1
V gene: TRBV7-2
CDR3 protein: CASSRGQGRQPQHF
CDR3 DNA: TGTGCCAGCAGCCGTGGACAGGGCAGGCAGCCCCAGCATTTT

J gene: TRBJ1-1
clone size: -
D gene: -
V gene: TRBV12-3/TRBV12-4
CDR3 protein: CASSPQNTEAFF
CDR3 DNA: TGTGCCAGCAGTCCTCAAAACACTGAAGCTTTCTTT

J gene: TRBJ2-2
clone size: once
D gene: -
V gene: TRBV15
CDR3 protein: CATSRDPSSTGEPFF
CDR3 DNA: TGTGCCACCAGCAGAGATCCAAGTAGTACCGGGGAGCCGTTTTTT